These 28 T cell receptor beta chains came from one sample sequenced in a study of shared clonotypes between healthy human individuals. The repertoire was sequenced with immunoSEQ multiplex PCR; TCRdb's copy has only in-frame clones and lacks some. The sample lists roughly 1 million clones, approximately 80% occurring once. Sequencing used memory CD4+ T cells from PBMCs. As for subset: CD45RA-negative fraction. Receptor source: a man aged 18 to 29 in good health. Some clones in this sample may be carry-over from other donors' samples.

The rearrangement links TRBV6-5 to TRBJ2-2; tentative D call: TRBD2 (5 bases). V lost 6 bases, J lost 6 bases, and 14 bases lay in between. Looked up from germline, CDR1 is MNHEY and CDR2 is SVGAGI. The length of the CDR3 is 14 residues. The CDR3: CASSRDFGSGELFF. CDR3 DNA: TGTGCCAGCAGCCGGGATTTCGGTTCCGGGGAGCTGTTTTTT.

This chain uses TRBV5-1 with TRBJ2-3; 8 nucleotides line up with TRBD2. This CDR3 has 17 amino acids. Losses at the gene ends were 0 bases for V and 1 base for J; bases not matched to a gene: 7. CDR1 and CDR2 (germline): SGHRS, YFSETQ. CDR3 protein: CASSLDPTSGGTDTQYF. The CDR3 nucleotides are TGCGCCAGCAGCTTGGACCCTACTAGCGGTGGCACAGATACGCAGTATTTT.

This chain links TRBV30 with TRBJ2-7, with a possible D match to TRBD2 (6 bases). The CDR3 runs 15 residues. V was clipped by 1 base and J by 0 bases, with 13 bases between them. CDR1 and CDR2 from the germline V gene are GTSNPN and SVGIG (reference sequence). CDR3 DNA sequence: TGTGCCTGGAGTGGACGGCGGGGCAGCTCCTACGAGCAGTACTTC. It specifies CAWSGRRGSSYEQYF.

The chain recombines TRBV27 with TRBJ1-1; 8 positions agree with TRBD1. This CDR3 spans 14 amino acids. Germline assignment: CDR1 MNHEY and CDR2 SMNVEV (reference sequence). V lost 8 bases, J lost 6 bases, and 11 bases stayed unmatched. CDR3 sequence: CASRNLDRGAEAFF. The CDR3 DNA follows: TGTGCCAGCCGTAACCTAGACAGGGGTGCTGAAGCTTTCTTT.

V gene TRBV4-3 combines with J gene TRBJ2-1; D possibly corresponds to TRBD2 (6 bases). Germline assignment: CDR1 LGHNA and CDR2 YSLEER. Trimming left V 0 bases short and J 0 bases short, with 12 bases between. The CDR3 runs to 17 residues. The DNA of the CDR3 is TGCGCCAGCAGCCAAGATCCCCGGGGGAGCTCCTACAATGAGCAGTTCTTC. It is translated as CASSQDPRGSSYNEQFF.

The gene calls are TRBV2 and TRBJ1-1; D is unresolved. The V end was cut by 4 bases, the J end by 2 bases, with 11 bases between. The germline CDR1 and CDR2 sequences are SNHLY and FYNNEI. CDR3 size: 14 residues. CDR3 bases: TGTGCCAGCAGTGCTTTGGGGATAAACACTGAAGCTTTCTTT. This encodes CASSALGINTEAFF.

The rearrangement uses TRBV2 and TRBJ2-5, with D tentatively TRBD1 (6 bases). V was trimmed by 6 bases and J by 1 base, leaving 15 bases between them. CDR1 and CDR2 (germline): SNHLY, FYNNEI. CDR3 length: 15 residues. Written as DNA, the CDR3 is TGTGCCAGCAGCGGATACGGACAGATCCAAGAGACCCAGTACTTC. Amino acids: CASSGYGQIQETQYF.

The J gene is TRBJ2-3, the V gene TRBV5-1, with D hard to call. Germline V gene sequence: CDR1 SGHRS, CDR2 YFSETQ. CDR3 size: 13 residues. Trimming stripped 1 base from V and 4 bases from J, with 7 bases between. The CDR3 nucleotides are TGCGCCAGCAGCTTGATCTCCTCAGATACGCAGTATTTT. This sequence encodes CASSLISSDTQYF. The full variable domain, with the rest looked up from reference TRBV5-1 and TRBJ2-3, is KAGVTQTPRYLIKTRGQQVTLSCSPISGHRSVSWYQQTPGQGLQFLFEYFSETQRNKGNFPGRFSGRQFSNSRSEMNVSTLELGDSALYLCASSLISSDTQYFGPGTRLTVL.

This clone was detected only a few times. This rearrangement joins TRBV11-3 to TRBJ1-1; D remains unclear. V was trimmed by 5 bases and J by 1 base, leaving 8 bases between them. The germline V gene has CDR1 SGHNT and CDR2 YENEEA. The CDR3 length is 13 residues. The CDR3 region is CASSLQWNTEAFF. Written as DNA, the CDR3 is TGTGCCAGCAGCCTGCAGTGGAACACTGAAGCTTTCTTT.

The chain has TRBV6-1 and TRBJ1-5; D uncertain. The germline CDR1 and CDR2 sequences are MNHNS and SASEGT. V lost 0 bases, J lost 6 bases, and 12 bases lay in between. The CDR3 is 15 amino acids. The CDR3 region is CASSEAGLAVQPQHF. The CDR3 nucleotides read TGTGCCAGCAGTGAAGCGGGTTTAGCGGTTCAGCCCCAGCATTTT.

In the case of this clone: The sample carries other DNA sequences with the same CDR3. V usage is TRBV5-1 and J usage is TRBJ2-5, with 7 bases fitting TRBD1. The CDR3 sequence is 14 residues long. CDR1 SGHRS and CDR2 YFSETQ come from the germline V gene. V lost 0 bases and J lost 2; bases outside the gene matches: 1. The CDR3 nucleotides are TGCGCCAGCAGCTTGGGGGGACAGCAAGAGACCCAGTACTTC. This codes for CASSLGGQQETQYF.

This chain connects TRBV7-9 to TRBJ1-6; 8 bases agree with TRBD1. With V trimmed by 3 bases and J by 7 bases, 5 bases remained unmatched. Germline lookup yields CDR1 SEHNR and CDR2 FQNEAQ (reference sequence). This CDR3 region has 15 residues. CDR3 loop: CASSLGQAFNSPLHF. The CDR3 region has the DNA TGTGCCAGCAGCTTGGGACAGGCTTTCAATTCACCCCTCCACTTT.

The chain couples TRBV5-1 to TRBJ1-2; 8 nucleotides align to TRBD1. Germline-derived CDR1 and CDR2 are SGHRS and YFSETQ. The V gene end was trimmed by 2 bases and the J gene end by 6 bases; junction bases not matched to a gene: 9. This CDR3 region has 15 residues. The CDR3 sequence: CASSLSRTGQDGYTF. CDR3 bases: TGCGCCAGCAGCTTAAGTAGGACAGGGCAGGATGGCTACACCTTC.

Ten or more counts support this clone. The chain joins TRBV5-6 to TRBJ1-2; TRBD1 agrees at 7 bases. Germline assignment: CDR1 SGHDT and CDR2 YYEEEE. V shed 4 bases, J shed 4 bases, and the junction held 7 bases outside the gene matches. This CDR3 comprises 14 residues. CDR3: CASSPDRALYGYTF. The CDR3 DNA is TGTGCCAGCAGCCCCGACAGGGCCCTCTATGGCTACACCTTC. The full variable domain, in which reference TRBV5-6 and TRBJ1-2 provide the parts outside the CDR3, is DAGVTQSPTHLIKTRGQQVTLRCSPKSGHDTVSWYQQALGQGPQFIFQYYEEEERQRGNFPDRFSGHQFPNYSSELNVNALLLGDSALYLCASSPDRALYGYTFGSGTRLTVV.

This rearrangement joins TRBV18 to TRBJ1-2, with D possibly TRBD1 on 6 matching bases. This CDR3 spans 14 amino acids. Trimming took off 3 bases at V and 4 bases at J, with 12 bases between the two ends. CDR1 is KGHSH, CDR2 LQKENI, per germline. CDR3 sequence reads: CASSPNRVGYGYTF. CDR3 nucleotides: TGTGCCAGCTCACCTAACAGGGTCGGCTATGGCTACACCTTC.

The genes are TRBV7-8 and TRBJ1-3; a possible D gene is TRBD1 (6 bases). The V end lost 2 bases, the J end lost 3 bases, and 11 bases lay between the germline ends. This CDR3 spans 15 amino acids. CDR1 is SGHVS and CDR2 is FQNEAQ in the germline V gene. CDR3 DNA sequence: TGTGCCAGCAGCTTAATAGGGGGGGTTGGAAACACCATATATTTT. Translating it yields CASSLIGGVGNTIYF. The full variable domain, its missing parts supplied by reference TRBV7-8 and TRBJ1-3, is GAGVSQSPRYKVAKRGQDVALRCDPISGHVSLFWYQQALGQGPEFLTYFQNEAQLDKSGLPSDRFFAERPEGSVSTLKIQRTQQEDSAVYLCASSLIGGVGNTIYFGEGSWLTVV.

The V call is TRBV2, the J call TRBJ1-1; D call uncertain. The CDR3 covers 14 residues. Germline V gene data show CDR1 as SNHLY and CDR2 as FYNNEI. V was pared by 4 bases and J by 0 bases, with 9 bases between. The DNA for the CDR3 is TGTGCCAGCAGTGCGTACAGTTTGAACACTGAAGCTTTCTTT. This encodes CASSAYSLNTEAFF.

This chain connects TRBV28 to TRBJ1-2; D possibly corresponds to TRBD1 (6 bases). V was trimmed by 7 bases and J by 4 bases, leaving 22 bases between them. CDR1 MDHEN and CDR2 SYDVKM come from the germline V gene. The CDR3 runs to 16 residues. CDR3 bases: TGTGCCAGCATCTCTCCTAGTGGGGGGGGCTCCTATGGCTACACCTTC. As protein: CASISPSGGGSYGYTF.

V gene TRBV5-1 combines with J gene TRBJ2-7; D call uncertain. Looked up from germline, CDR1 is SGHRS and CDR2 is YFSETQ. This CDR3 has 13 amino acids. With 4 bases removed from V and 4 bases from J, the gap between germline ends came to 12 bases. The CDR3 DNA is TGCGCCAGCAGCCCCCACGGTGGGTACGAGCAGTACTTC. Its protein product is CASSPHGGYEQYF.

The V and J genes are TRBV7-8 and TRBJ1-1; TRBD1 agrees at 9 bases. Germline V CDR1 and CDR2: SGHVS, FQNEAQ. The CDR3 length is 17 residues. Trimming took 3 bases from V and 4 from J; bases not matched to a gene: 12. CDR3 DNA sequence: TGTGCCAGCAGCTTTATACAGGGGGCGGTTCGGGGCACTGAAGCTTTCTTT. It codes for CASSFIQGAVRGTEAFF.

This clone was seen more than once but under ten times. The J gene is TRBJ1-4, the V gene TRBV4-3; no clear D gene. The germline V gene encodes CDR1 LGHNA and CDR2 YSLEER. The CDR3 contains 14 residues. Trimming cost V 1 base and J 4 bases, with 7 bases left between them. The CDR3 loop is CASSQVRFNEKLFF. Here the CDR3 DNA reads TGCGCCAGCAGCCAAGTGAGATTTAATGAAAAACTGTTTTTT.

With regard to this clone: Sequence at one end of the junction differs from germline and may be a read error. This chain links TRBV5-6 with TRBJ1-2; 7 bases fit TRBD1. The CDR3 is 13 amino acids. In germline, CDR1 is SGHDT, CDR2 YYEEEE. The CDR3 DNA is TGTGCCAGCAGCTTGAACCACAGGGGATCTACTTACTTC. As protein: CASSLNHRGSTYF.

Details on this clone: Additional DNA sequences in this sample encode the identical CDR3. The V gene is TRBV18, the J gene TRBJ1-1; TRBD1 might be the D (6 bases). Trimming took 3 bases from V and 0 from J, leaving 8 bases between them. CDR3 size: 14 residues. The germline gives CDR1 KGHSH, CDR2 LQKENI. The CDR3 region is CASSPQGLNTEAFF. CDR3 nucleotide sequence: TGTGCCAGCTCACCTCAGGGGCTGAACACTGAAGCTTTCTTT.

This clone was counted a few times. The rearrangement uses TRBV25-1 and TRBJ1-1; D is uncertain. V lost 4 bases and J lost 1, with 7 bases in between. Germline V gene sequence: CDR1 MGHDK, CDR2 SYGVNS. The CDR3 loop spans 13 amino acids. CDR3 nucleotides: TGTGCCAGCAGTGGAATTGGGAACACTGAAGCTTTCTTT. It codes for CASSGIGNTEAFF. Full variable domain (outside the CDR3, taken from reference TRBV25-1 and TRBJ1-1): EADIYQTPRYLVIGTGKKITLECSQTMGHDKMYWYQQDPGMELHLIHYSYGVNSTEKGDLSSESTVSRIRTEHFPLTLESARPSHTSQYLCASSGIGNTEAFFGQGTRLTVV.

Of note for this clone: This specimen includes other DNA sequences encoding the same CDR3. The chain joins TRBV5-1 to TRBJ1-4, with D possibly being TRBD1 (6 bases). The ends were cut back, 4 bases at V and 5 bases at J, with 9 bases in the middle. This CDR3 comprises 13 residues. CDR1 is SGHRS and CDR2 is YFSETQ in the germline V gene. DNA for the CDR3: TGCGCCAGCAGCCTCCAGGGGAATGAAAAACTGTTTTTT. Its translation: CASSLQGNEKLFF.

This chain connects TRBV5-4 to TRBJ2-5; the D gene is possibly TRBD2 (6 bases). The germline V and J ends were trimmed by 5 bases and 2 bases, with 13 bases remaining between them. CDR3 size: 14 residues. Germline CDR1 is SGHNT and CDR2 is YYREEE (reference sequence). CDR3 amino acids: CASSVAETQETQYF. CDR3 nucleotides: TGTGCCAGCAGTGTAGCGGAGACACAAGAGACCCAGTACTTC.

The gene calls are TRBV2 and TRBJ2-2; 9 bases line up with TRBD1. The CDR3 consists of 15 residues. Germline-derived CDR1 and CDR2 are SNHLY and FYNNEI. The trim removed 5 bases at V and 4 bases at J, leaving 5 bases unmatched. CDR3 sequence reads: CASSRDRVGTGELFF. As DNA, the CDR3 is TGTGCCAGCAGTCGGGACAGGGTCGGCACCGGGGAGCTGTTTTTT. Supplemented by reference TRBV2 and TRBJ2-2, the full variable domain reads EPEVTQTPSHQVTQMGQEVILRCVPISNHLYFYWYRQILGQKVEFLVSFYNNEISEKSEIFDDQFSVERPDGSNFTLKIRSTKLEDSAMYFCASSRDRVGTGELFFGEGSRLTVL.

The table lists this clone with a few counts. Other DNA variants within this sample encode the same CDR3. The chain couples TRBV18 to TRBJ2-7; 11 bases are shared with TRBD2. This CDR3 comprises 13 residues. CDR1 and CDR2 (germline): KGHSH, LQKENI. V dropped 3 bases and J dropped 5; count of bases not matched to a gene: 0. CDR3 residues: CASSPGLADEQYF. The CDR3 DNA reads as TGTGCCAGCTCACCGGGACTAGCGGACGAGCAGTACTTC. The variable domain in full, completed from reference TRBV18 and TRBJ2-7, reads NAGVMQNPRHLVRRRGQEARLRCSPMKGHSHVYWYRQLPEEGLKFMVYLQKENIIDESGMPKERFSAEFPKEGPSILRIQQVVRGDSAAYFCASSPGLADEQYFGPGTRLTVT.